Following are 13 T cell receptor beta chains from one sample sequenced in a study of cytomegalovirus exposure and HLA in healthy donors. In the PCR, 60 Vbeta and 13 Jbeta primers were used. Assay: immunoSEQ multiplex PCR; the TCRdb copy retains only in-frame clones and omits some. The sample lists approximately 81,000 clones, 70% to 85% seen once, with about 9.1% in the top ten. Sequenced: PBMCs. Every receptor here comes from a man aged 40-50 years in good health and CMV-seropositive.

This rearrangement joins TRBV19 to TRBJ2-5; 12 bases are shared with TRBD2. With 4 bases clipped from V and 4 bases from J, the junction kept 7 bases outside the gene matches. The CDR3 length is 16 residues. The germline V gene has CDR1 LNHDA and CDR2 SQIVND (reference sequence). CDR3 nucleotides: TGTGCCAGTAGTAAACTAGCGGGAGGATTCGGAGAGACCCAGTACTTC. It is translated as CASSKLAGGFGETQYF.

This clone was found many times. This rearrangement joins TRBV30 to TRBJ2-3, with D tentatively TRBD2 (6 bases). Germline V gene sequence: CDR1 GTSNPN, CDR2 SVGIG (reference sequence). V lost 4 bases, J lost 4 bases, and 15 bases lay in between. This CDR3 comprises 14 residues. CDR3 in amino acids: CAWNKRGGADTQYF. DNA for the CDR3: TGTGCCTGGAATAAGAGGGGCGGGGCAGATACGCAGTATTTT.

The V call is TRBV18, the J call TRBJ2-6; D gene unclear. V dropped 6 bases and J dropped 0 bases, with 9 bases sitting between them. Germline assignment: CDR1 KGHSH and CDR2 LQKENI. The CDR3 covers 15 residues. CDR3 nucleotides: TGTGCCAGCTCCCCAGACATCTCTGGGGCCAACGTCCTGACTTTC. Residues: CASSPDISGANVLTF. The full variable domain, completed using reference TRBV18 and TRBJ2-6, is NAGVMQNPRHLVRRRGQEARLRCSPMKGHSHVYWYRQLPEEGLKFMVYLQKENIIDESGMPKERFSAEFPKEGPSILRIQQVVRGDSAAYFCASSPDISGANVLTFGAGSRLTVL.

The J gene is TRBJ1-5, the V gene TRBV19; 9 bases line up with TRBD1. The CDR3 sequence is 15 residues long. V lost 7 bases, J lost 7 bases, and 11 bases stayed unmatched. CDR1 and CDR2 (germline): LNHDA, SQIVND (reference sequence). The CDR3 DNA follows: TGTGCCAGTACCAGAATACAGGGGGCAAGCCAGCCCCAGCATTTT. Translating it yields CASTRIQGASQPQHF.

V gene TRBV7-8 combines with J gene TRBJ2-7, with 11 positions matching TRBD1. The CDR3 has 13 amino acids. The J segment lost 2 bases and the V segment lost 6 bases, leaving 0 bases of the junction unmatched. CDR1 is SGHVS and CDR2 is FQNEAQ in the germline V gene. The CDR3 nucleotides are TGTGCCAGCAGGGGACAGGGGGCCTACGAGCAGTACTTC. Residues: CASRGQGAYEQYF. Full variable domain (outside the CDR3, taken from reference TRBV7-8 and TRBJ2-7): GAGVSQSPRYKVAKRGQDVALRCDPISGHVSLFWYQQALGQGPEFLTYFQNEAQLDKSGLPSDRFFAERPEGSVSTLKIQRTQQEDSAVYLCASRGQGAYEQYFGPGTRLTVT.

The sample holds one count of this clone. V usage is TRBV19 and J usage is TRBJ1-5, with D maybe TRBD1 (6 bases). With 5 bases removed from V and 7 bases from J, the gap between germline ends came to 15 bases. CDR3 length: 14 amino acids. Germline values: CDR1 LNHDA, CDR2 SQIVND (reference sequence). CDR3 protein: CASSVQGPKQPQHF. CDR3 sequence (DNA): TGTGCCAGTAGTGTACAGGGTCCGAAACAGCCCCAGCATTTT.

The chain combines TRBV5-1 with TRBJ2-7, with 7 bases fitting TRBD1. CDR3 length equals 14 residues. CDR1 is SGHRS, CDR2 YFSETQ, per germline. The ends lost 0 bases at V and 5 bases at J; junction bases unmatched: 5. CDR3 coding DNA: TGCGCCAGCAGCTTGGAGGGGGCAAGGAACGAGCAGTACTTC. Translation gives CASSLEGARNEQYF. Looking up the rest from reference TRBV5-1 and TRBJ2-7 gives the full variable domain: KAGVTQTPRYLIKTRGQQVTLSCSPISGHRSVSWYQQTPGQGLQFLFEYFSETQRNKGNFPGRFSGRQFSNSRSEMNVSTLELGDSALYLCASSLEGARNEQYFGPGTRLTVT.

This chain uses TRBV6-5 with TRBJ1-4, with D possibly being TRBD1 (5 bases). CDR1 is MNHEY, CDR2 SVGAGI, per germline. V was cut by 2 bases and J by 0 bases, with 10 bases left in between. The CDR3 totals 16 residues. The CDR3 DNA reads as TGTGCCAGCAGTTACAGACAGTACGCAACTAATGAAAAACTGTTTTTT. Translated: CASSYRQYATNEKLFF.

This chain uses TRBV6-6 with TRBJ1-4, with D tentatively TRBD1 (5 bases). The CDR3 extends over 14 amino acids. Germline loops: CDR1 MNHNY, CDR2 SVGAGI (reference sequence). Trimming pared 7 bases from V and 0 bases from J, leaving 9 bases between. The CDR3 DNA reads TGTGCCAGCAACTGGGGGGCAACTAATGAAAAACTGTTTTTT. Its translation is CASNWGATNEKLFF.

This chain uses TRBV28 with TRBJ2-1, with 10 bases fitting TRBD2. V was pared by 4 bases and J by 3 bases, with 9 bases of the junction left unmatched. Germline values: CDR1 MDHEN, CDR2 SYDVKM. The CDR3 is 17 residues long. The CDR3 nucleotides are TGTGCCAGCAGTTCTAACAGCGGGAGGGCCCACTACAATGAGCAGTTCTTC. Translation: CASSSNSGRAHYNEQFF.

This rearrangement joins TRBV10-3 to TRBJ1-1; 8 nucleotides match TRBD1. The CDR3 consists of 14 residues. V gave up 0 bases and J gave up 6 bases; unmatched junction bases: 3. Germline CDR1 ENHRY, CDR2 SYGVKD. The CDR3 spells CAISESPTGAEAFF. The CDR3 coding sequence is TGTGCCATCAGTGAGTCACCGACAGGGGCTGAAGCTTTCTTT.

The CDR3 region is CASSSGTGSYGYTF. The CDR3 DNA reads TGTGCCAGCAGTTCCGGGACAGGCTCCTATGGCTACACCTTC. The J gene is TRBJ1-2, the V gene TRBV5-6; 8 nucleotides agree with TRBD1. The germline CDR1 and CDR2 sequences are SGHDT and YYEEEE. V was pared by 5 bases and J by 4 bases, with 7 bases of the junction left unmatched. The CDR3 has 14 residues.

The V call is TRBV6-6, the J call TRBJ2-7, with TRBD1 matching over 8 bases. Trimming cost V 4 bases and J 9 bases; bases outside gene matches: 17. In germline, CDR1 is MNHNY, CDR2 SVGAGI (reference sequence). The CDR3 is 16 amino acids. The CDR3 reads CASSLLIGDRSTRQYF. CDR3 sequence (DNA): TGTGCCAGCAGTTTACTTATTGGGGACAGGTCTACGAGGCAGTACTTC.